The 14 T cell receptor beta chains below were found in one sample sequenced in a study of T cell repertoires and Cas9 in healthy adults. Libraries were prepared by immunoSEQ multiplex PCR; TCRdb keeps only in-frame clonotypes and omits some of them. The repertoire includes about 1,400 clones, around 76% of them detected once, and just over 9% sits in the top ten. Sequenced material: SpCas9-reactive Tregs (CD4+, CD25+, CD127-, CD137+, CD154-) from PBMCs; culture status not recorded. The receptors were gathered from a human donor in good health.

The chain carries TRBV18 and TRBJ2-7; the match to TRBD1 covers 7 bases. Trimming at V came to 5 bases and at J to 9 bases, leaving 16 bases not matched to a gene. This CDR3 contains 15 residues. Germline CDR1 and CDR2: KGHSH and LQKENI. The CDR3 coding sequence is TGTGCCAGCTCATCAAGCCGGGACAGCGGCACCGGGCAGTACTTC. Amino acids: CASSSSRDSGTGQYF. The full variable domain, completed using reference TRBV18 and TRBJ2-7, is NAGVMQNPRHLVRRRGQEARLRCSPMKGHSHVYWYRQLPEEGLKFMVYLQKENIIDESGMPKERFSAEFPKEGPSILRIQQVVRGDSAAYFCASSSSRDSGTGQYFGPGTRLTVT.

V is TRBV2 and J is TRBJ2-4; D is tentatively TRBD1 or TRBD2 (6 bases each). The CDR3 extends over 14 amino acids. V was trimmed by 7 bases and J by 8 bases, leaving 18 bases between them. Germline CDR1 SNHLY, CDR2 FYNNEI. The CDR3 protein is CASKRGAGSDIQYF. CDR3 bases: TGTGCCAGCAAGAGGGGGGCAGGATCGGACATTCAGTACTTC.

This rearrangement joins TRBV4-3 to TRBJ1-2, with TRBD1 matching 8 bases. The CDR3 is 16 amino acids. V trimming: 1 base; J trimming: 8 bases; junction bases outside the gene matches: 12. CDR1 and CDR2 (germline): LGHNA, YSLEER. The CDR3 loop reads CASSQGQGSPLSGYTF. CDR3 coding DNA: TGCGCCAGCAGCCAAGGACAGGGGTCCCCCTTATCGGGCTACACCTTC.

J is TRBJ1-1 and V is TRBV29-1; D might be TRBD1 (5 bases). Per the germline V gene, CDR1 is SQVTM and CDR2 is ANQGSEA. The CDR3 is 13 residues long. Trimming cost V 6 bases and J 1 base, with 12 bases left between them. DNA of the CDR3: TGCAGCGTCCGGGACGGGGGGAACACTGAAGCTTTCTTT. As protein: CSVRDGGNTEAFF.

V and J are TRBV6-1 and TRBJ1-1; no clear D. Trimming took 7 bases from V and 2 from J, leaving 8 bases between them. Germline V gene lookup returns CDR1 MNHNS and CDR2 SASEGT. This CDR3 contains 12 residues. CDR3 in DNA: TGTGCCAGCATCCTGATTAACACTGAAGCTTTCTTT. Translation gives CASILINTEAFF.

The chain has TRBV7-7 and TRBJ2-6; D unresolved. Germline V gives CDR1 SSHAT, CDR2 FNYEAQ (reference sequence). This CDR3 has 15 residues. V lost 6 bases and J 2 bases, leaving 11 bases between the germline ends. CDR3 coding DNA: TGTGCCAGCAGACCGACACTGACTGGGGCCAACGTCCTGACTTTC. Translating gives CASRPTLTGANVLTF.

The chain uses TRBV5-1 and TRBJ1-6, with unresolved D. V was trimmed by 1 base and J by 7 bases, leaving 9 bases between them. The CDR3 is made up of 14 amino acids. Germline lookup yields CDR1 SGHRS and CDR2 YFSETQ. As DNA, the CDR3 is TGCGCCAGCAGCTTGCGGATTGACAATTCACCCCTCCACTTT. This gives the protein CASSLRIDNSPLHF.

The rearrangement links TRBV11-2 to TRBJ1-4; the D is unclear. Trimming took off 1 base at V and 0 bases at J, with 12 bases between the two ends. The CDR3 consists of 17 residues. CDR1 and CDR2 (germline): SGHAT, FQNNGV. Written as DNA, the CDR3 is TGTGCCAGCAGCTTAGTATCGTTCGGTACAACTAATGAAAAACTGTTTTTT. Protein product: CASSLVSFGTTNEKLFF.

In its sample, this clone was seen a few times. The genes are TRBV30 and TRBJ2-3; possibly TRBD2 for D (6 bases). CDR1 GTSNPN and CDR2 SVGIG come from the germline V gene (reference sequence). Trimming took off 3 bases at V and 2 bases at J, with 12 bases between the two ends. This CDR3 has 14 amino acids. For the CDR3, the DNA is TGTGCCTGGAGAATGGGGCGGGACACAGATACGCAGTATTTT. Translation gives CAWRMGRDTDTQYF.

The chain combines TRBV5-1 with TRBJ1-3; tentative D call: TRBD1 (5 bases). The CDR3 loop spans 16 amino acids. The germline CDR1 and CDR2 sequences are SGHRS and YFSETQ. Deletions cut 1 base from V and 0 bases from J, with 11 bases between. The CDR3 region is CASSLTGLPSGNTIYF. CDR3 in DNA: TGCGCCAGCAGCTTGACAGGCCTCCCCTCTGGAAACACCATATATTTT.

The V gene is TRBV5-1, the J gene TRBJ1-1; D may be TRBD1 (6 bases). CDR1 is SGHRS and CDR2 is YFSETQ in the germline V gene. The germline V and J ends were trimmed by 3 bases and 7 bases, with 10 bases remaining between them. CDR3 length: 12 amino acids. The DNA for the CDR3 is TGCGCCAGCAGCTGGGGACATGGTGAAGCTTTCTTT. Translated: CASSWGHGEAFF.

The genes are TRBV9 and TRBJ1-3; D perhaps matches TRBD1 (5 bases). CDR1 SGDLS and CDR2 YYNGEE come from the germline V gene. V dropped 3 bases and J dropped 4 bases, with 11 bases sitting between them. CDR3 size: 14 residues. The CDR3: CASSARDRGNTIYF. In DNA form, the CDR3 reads TGTGCCAGCAGCGCCAGGGACCGGGGAAACACCATATATTTT.

The CDR3 region is CASSEQGGVKADTQYF. CDR3 bases: TGTGCCAGCAGTGAACAAGGCGGGGTGAAGGCAGATACGCAGTATTTT. The rearrangement uses TRBV9 and TRBJ2-3; D is perhaps TRBD2 (6 bases). Germline assignment: CDR1 SGDLS and CDR2 YYNGEE. With 5 bases removed from V and 4 bases from J, the gap between germline ends came to 20 bases. CDR3 size: 16 residues.

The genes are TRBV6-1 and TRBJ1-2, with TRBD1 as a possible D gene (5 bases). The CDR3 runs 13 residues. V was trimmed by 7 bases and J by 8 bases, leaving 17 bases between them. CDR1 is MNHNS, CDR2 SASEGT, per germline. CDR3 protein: CASTNGGYGGYTF. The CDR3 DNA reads TGTGCCAGCACCAACGGGGGATACGGAGGCTACACCTTC.